This TCR beta chain was sequenced in a study of CD8+CD57+ T cells in acquired aplastic anemia. Study-level findings and limits: Sharing between patients and controls was observed for twenty-nine CD8+ CDR3 sequences.

Concerning this clonotype itself: Its antigen is as yet unknown.

Genomic DNA, the template, was used for profiling of the TCR beta VDJ and CDR3. TCRdb called the reads again in MiXCR, with one record for every CDR3 protein. In the table there are 95,000 to 120,000 distinct CDR3 sequences, roughly 50% of which are singletons. This CDR3 is 14 amino acids long. Germline lookup yields CDR1 DFQATT and CDR2 SNEGSKA (reference sequence). V gave up 8 bases and J gave up 0 bases; unmatched junction bases: 10. This sequence originates from a human donor in good health, serving as a control. The sequenced sample consisted of sorted CD4+, CD8+, or CD8+CD57+ T cells (not recorded which) from PBMCs. This rearrangement joins TRBV20-1 to TRBJ2-7, with 7 bases fitting TRBD1. For the CDR3, the DNA is TGCAGTTTAGCCGGGACAGTAAGCTCCTACGAGCAGTACTTC. It yields the protein CSLAGTVSSYEQYF.